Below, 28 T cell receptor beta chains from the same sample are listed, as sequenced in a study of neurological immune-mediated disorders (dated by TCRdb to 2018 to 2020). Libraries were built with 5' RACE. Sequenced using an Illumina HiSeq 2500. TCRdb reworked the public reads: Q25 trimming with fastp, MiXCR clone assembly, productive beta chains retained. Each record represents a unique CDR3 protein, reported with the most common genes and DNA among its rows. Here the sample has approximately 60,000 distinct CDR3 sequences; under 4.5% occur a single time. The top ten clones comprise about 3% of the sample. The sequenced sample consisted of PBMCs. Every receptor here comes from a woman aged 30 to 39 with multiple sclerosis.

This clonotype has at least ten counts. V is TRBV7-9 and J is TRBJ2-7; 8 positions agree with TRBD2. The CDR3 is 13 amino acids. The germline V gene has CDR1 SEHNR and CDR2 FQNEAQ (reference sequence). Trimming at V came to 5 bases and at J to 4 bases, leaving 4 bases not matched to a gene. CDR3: CASSKTSGYEQYF. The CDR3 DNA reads TGTGCCAGCAGCAAAACTAGCGGATACGAGCAGTACTTC.

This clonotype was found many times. The CDR3 region has the DNA TGCGCCAGCATGCCGGGACAGGATTTCTCAGAGGGCTACGAGCAGTACTTC. This translates into CASMPGQDFSEGYEQYF. This chain uses TRBV5-1 with TRBJ2-7, with 8 bases lining up with TRBD1. The CDR3 is 17 amino acids. The junction had 17 bases not matched to a gene; V was cut back by 6 bases and J by 3 bases. The V gene's germline CDR1 is SGHRS and CDR2 YFSETQ.

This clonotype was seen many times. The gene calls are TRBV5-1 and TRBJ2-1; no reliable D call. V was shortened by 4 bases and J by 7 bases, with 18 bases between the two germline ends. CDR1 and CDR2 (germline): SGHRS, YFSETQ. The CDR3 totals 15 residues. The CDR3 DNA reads TGCGCCAGCAGCGCGGTTAAGACTGGGCAGAATGAGCAGTTCTTC. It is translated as CASSAVKTGQNEQFF.

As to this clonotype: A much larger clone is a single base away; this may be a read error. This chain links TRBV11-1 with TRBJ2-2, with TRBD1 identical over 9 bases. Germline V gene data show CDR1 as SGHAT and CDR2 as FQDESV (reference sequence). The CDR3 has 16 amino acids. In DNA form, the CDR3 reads TGTGCCAGCAGCTTGAGGGGACAGGGTTACACCGGGGGGCTGTTTTTT. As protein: CASSLRGQGYTGGLFF.

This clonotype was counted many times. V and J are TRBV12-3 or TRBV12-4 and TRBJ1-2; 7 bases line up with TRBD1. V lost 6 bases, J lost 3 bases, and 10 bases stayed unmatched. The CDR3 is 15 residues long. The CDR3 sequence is CASSQGGVRYYGYTF. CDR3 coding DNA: TGTGCCAGCAGCCAAGGGGGCGTAAGGTACTATGGCTACACCTTC.

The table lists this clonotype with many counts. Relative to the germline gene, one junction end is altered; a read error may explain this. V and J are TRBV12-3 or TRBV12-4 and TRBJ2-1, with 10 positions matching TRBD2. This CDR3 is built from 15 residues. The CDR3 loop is CASSSSHLAGGSGGF. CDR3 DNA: TGTGCCAGCAGCTCATCTCATTTAGCGGGGGGCTCCGGAGGCTTC.

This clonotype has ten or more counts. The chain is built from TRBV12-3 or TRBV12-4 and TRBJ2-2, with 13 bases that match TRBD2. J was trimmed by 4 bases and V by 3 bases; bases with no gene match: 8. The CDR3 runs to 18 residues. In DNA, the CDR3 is TGTGCCAGCAGTTTCGATACTAGCGGGGGGGCAGCCACCGGGGAGCTGTTTTTT. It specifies CASSFDTSGGAATGELFF.

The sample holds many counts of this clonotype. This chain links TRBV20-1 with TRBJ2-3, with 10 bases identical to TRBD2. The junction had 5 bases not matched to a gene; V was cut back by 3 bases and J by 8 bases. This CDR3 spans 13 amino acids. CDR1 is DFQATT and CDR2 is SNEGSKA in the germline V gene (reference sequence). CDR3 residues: CSASLAGARTQYF. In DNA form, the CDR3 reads TGCAGTGCTAGCCTAGCGGGAGCCCGTACGCAGTATTTT.

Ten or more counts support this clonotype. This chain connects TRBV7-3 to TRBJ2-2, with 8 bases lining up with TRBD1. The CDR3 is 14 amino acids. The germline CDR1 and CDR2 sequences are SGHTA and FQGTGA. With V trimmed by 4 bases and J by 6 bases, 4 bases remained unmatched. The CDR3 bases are TGTGCCAGCAGCTCCACACAGGGGGCCGGGGAGCTGTTTTTT. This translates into CASSSTQGAGELFF.

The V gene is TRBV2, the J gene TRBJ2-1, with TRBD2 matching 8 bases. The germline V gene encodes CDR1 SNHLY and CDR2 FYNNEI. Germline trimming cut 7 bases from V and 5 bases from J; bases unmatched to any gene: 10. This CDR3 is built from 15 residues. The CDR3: CASIAGTRGDNEQFF. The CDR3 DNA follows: TGTGCCAGCATAGCGGGGACTAGAGGAGACAATGAGCAGTTCTTC.

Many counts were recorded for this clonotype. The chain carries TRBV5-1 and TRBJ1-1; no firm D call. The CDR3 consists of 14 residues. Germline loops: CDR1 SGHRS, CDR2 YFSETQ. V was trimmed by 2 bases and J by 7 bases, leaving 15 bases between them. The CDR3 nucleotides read TGCGCCAGCAGCTTTGGGTTTAGGGCCGGTGAAGCTTTCTTT. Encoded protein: CASSFGFRAGEAFF.

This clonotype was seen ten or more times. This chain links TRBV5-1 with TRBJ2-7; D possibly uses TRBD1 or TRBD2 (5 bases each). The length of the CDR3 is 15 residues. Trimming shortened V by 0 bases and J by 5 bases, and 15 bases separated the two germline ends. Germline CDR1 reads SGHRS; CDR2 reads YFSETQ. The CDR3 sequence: CASSLGIVVGDEQYF. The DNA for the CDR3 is TGCGCCAGCAGCTTGGGAATAGTAGTGGGGGACGAGCAGTACTTC.

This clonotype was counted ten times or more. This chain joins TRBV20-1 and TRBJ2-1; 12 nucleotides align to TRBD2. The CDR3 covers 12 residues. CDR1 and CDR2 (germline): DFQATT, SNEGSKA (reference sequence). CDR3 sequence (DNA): TGCAGCGGGACTAGCGGGCGCAATGAGCAGTTCTTC. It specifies CSGTSGRNEQFF.

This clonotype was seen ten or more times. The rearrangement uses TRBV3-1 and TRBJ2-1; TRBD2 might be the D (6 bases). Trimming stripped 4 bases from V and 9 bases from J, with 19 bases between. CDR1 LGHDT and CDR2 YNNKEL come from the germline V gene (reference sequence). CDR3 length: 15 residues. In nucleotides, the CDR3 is TGTGCCAGCAGCCCGAACCCGGGACTGCTCCCTGAGCAGTTCTTC. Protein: CASSPNPGLLPEQFF.

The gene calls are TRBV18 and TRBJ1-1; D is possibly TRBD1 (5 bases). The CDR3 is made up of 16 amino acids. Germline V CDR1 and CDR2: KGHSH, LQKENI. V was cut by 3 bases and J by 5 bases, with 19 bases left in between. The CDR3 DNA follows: TGTGCCAGCTCACCCTCCCAAGGGGCGGTAGGAACTGAAGCTTTCTTT. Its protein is CASSPSQGAVGTEAFF.

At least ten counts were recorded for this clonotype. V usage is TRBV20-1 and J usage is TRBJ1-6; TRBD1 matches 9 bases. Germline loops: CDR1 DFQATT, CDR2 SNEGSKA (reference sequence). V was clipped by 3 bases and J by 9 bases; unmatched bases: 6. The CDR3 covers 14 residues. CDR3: CSASPGQGSSPLHF. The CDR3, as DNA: TGCAGTGCTAGCCCGGGACAGGGATCTTCACCCCTCCACTTT.

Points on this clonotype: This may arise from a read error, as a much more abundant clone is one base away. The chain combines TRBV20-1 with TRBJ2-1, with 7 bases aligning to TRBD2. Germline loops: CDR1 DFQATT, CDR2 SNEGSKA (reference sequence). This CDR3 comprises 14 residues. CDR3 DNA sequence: TGCAGTGCTCCACAACCCGGGGGGAGGAATGAGCAGTTATTC. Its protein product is CSAPQPGGRNEQLF.

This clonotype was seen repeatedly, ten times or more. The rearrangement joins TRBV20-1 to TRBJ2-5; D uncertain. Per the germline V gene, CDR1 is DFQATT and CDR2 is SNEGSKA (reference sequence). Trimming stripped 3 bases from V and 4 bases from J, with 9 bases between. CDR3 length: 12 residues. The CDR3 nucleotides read TGCAGTGCTAGGTCTTCAGGAGAGACCCAGTACTTC. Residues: CSARSSGETQYF.

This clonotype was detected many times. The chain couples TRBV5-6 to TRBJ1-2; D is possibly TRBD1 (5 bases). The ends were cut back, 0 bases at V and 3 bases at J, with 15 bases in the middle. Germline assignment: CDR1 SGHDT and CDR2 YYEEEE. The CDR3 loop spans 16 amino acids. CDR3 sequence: CASSLVLVGVDYGYTF. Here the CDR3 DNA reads TGTGCCAGCAGCTTGGTGCTAGTGGGGGTAGACTATGGCTACACCTTC.

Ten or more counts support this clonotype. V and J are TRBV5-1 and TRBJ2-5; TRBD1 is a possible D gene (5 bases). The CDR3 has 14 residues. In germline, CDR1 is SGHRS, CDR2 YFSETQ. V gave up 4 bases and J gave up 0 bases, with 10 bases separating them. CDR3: CASSGASYQETQYF. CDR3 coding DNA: TGCGCCAGCAGCGGGGCTTCGTACCAAGAGACCCAGTACTTC.

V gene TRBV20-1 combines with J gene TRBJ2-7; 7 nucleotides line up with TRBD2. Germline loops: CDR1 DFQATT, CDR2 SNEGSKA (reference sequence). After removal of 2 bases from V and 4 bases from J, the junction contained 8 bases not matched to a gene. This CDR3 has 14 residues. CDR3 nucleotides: TGCAGTGCTAGACCAGGTGCGGGGGTGTACGAGCAGTACTTC. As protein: CSARPGAGVYEQYF.

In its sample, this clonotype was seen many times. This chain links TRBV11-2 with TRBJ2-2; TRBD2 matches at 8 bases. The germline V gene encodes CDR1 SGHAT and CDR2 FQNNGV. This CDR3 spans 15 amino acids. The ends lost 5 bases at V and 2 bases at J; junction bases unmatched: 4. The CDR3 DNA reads TGTGCCAGCAGCCCCGGGACTAGAAACACCGGGGAGCTGTTTTTT. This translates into CASSPGTRNTGELFF.

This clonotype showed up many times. CDR3 DNA: TGTGCCAGCAGTTTAAGGCTCGGGAACACCGGGGAGCTGTTTTTT. Protein: CASSLRLGNTGELFF. The V and J genes are TRBV6-6 and TRBJ2-2, with D unclear. The CDR3 is 15 amino acids. Deletions cut 4 bases from V and 1 base from J, with 10 bases between. CDR1 MNHNY and CDR2 SVGAGI come from the germline V gene (reference sequence).

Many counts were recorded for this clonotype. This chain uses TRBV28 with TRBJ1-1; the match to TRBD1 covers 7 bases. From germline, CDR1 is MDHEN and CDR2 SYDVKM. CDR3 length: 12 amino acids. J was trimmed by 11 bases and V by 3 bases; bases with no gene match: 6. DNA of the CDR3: TGTGCCAGCAGTTTTTCTGACAGGGAGGCTTTCTTT. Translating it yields CASSFSDREAFF.

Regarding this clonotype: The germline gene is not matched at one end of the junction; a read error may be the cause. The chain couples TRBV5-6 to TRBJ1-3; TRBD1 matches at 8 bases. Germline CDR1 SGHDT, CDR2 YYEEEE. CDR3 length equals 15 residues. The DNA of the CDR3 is TGTGCCAGCAGCGGGGACAGGATTTCTGGAAAAACCATATATTTT. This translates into CASSGDRISGKTIYF.

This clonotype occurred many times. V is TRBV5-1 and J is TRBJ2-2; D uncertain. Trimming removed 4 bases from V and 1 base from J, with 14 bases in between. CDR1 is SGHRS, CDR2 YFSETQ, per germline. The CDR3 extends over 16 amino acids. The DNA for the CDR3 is TGCGCCAGCAGCCCTCTCGGGCTGGGGAACACCGGGGAGCTGTTTTTT. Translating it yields CASSPLGLGNTGELFF.

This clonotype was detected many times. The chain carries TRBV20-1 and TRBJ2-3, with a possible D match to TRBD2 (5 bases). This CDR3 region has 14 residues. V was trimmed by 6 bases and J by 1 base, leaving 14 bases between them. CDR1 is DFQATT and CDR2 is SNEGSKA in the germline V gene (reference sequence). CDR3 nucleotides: TGCAGTGCCTTTGGTGGAGCGGGCACAGATACGCAGTATTTT. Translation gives CSAFGGAGTDTQYF.

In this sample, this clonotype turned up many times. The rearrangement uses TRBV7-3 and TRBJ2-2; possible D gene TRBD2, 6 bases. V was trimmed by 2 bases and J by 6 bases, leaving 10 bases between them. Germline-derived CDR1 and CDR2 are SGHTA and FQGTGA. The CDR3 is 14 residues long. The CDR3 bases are TGTGCCAGCAGCTTAGTTAAGCGGGCCGGGGAGCTGTTTTTT. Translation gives CASSLVKRAGELFF.